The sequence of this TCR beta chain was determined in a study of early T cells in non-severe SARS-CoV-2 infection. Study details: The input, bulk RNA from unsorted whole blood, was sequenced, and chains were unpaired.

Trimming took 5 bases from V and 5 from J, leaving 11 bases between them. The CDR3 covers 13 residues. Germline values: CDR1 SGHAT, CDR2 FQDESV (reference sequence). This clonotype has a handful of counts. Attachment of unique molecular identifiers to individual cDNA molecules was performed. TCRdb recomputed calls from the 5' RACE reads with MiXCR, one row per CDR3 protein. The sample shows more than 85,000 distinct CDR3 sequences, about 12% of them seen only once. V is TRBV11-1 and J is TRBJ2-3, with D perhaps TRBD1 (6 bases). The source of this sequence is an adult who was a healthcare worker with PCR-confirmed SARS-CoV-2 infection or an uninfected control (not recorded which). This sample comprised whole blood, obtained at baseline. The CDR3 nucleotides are TGTGCCAGCAGCCGCCGAGGGGGAGATACGCAGTATTTT. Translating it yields CASSRRGGDTQYF.